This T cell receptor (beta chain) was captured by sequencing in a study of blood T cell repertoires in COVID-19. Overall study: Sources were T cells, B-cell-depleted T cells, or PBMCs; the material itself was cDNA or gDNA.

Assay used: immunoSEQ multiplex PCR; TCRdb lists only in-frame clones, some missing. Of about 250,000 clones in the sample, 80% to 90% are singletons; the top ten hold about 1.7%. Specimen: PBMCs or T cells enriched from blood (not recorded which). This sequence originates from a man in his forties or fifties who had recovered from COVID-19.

CDR3 loop: CASSPQGFGEQFF. DNA of the CDR3: TGTGCCAGTAGTCCACAGGGTTTCGGTGAGCAGTTCTTC. The chain recombines TRBV19 with TRBJ2-1; D perhaps matches TRBD1 (6 bases). The CDR3 length is 13 residues. Trimming shortened V by 5 bases and J by 9 bases, and 14 bases separated the two germline ends. Germline V CDR1 and CDR2: LNHDA, SQIVND (reference sequence).